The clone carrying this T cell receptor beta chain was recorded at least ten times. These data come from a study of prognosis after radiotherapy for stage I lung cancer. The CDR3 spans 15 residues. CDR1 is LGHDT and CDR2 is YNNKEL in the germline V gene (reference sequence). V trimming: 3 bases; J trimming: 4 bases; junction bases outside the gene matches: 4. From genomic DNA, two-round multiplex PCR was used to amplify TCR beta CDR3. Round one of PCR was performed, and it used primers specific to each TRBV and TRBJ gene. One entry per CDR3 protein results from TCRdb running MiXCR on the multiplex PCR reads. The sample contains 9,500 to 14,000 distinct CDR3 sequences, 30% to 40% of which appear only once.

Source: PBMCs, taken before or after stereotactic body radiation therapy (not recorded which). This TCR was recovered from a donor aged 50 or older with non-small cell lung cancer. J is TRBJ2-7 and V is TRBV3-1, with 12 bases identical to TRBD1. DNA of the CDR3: TGTGCCAGCAGCCACGGGACAGGGGGCCCTTACGAGCAGTACTTC. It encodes CASSHGTGGPYEQYF.